The 27 T cell receptor beta chains below all came from one sample that was sequenced in a study of control samples from healthy donors and cancer patients. Data came from immunoSEQ multiplex PCR; TCRdb stores just in-frame clones and leaves some out. Among 45,000 to 60,000 clones listed, 80% were seen once. The specimen sequenced was blood. These receptors were collected from an older man in good health.

J is TRBJ2-4 and V is TRBV7-3, with 7 bases lining up with TRBD1. The CDR3 totals 13 residues. Losses at the gene ends were 4 bases for V and 5 bases for J; bases not matched to a gene: 2. The germline CDR1 and CDR2 sequences are SGHTA and FQGTGA. CDR3 region: CASSSGTENIQYF. CDR3 bases: TGTGCCAGCAGCTCCGGGACAGAAAACATTCAGTACTTC.

This clone appeared a single time. This chain uses TRBV15 with TRBJ2-7; the match to TRBD1 covers 8 bases. Per germline, CDR1 LNHNV and CDR2 YYDKDF (reference sequence). Trimming at V came to 2 bases and at J to 0 bases, leaving 6 bases not matched to a gene. CDR3 length equals 16 residues. CDR3 sequence (DNA): TGTGCCACCAGCAGAAACCCGGGACAGGACTCCTACGAGCAGTACTTC. It translates to CATSRNPGQDSYEQYF.

The V call is TRBV7-6, the J call TRBJ2-1, with TRBD2 matching 11 bases. V shed 4 bases and J 9 bases; nucleotides not matched to a gene: 11. The CDR3 totals 16 residues. CDR1 is SGHVS, CDR2 FNYEAQ, per germline. The CDR3 here is CASSSSSGRNYGEQFF. The CDR3 coding sequence is TGTGCCAGCAGCTCGTCTAGCGGGAGGAATTACGGTGAGCAGTTCTTC.

This chain uses TRBV19 with TRBJ1-4; D might be TRBD1 (6 bases). CDR3 length: 16 amino acids. The germline V and J ends were trimmed by 7 bases and 7 bases, with 22 bases remaining between them. Germline CDR1 is LNHDA and CDR2 is SQIVND (reference sequence). The CDR3 DNA follows: TGTGCCAGTATAGGAGACAGGTTTGGAATCGGTGAAAAACTGTTTTTT. Translation gives CASIGDRFGIGEKLFF.

CDR3 nucleotides: TGTGCCAGCAGCTATTCTCCCCGGGGAGAGCAGTACTTC. Translation gives CASSYSPRGEQYF. J is TRBJ2-7 and V is TRBV3-1 (or the pseudogene TRBV3-2); D perhaps matches TRBD2 (5 bases). The ends were cut back, 5 bases at V and 7 bases at J, with 15 bases in the middle. CDR3 length equals 13 residues. Germline values: CDR1 LGHDT, CDR2 YNNKEL (reference sequence).

The V and J genes are TRBV7-2 and TRBJ2-1; 12 bases are a match to TRBD2. CDR1 is SGHTA, CDR2 FQGNSA, per germline. Germline trimming cut 5 bases from V and 5 bases from J; bases unmatched to any gene: 4. The CDR3 sequence is 15 residues long. CDR3 amino acids: CASSPRLAGDNEQFF. The CDR3 bases are TGTGCCAGCAGCCCCCGACTAGCGGGGGACAATGAGCAGTTCTTC.

The genes are TRBV7-2 and TRBJ1-2; D is unclear. With 2 bases removed from V and 4 bases from J, the gap between germline ends came to 8 bases. This CDR3 contains 13 residues. Germline V gives CDR1 SGHTA, CDR2 FQGNSA. CDR3 protein: CASSLLTAYGYTF. In DNA form, the CDR3 reads TGTGCCAGCAGCTTACTGACCGCCTATGGCTACACCTTC.

This rearrangement joins TRBV30 to TRBJ1-3; D is ambiguous. The CDR3 is 11 amino acids. V was trimmed by 4 bases and J by 4 bases, leaving 5 bases between them. Germline CDR1 and CDR2: GTSNPN and SVGIG (reference sequence). The CDR3 region has the DNA TGTGCCTGGAATTTCGGAAACACCATATATTTT. It codes for CAWNFGNTIYF.

This chain joins TRBV24-1 and TRBJ2-3; 9 bases are a match to TRBD1. Germline assignment: CDR1 KGHDR and CDR2 SFDVKD. J lost 5 bases, V lost 3 bases, and 14 bases had no gene match. The CDR3 loop spans 18 amino acids. The CDR3 DNA is TGTGCCACCAGTGATGGCCGGCGAACAGGGGGCGCATTAGATACGCAGTATTTT. As protein: CATSDGRRTGGALDTQYF.

The CDR3 nucleotides read TGTGCCAGCAGCCTTAGGGGGAACAATCAGCCCCAGCATTTT. Its translation: CASSLRGNNQPQHF. The genes are TRBV14 and TRBJ1-5, with TRBD1 as a possible D gene (6 bases). Germline V CDR1 and CDR2: SGHDN, FVKESK. The V and J ends lost 4 bases and 3 bases respectively, with 10 bases between them. The CDR3 length is 14 residues.

For this clone: The same CDR3 also results from other DNA sequences found in this sample. V gene TRBV27 combines with J gene TRBJ1-6, with D perhaps TRBD1 (6 bases). The germline V gene encodes CDR1 MNHEY and CDR2 SMNVEV (reference sequence). Between the trimmed V and J ends, which lost 8 bases and 10 bases, there was a span of 15 bases. This CDR3 is built from 13 residues. DNA of the CDR3: TGTGCCAGCCGGAGACAGGCCTACTCACCCCTCCACTTT. Amino acid sequence: CASRRQAYSPLHF.

V usage is TRBV5-5 and J usage is TRBJ1-4, with a possible D match to TRBD1 (6 bases). CDR1 is SGHKS, CDR2 YYEKEE, per germline (reference sequence). The CDR3 contains 15 residues. The V gene lost 1 base and the J gene lost 6 bases, with 13 bases spanning the gap. The CDR3 loop reads CASSLLPGDDEKLFF. The DNA of the CDR3 is TGTGCCAGCAGCTTGCTCCCAGGGGACGATGAAAAACTGTTTTTT.

The rearrangement links TRBV2 to TRBJ1-3; 7 nucleotides line up with TRBD1. The V gene end was trimmed by 6 bases and the J gene end by 4 bases; junction bases not matched to a gene: 3. Per the germline V gene, CDR1 is SNHLY and CDR2 is FYNNEI. This CDR3 comprises 13 residues. The CDR3 here is CASRQGIGNTIYF. The CDR3 nucleotides are TGTGCCAGCAGACAGGGGATCGGAAACACCATATATTTT.

This clone was found once. This CDR3 reads CASSAQGPSTGELFF. DNA of the CDR3: TGTGCCAGCAGCGCACAGGGACCATCGACCGGGGAGCTGTTTTTT. This chain uses TRBV7-3 with TRBJ2-2; D is perhaps TRBD1 (6 bases). Germline CDR1 reads SGHTA; CDR2 reads FQGTGA. Trimming took off 5 bases at V and 5 bases at J, with 15 bases between the two ends. CDR3 length: 15 amino acids.

This clone was picked up one time. The chain joins TRBV4-1 to TRBJ1-5; tentatively, D is TRBD1 (5 bases). V was shortened by 0 bases and J by 12 bases, with 27 bases between the two germline ends. Germline CDR1 MGHRA, CDR2 YSYEKL. The CDR3 length is 18 residues. Written as DNA, the CDR3 is TGCGCCAGCAGCCAAGATCAGTCGATGGCGGGGGTGACTTGTTACCAGCATTTT. This encodes CASSQDQSMAGVTCYQHF.

The chain carries TRBV7-3 and TRBJ1-1; no firm D call. Per germline, CDR1 SGHTA and CDR2 FQGTGA. V was pared by 8 bases and J by 1 base, with 11 bases between. This CDR3 has 13 residues. The CDR3 loop is CASSASGNTEAFF. CDR3 nucleotide sequence: TGTGCCAGCTCGGCCAGCGGGAACACTGAAGCTTTCTTT.

The chain uses TRBV3-1 (or the pseudogene TRBV3-2) and TRBJ2-7, with TRBD1 matching over 7 bases. Per the germline V gene, CDR1 is LGHDT and CDR2 is YNNKEL (reference sequence). This CDR3 is built from 14 residues. V dropped 5 bases and J dropped 12; count of bases not matched to a gene: 16. CDR3 sequence reads: CASSYRDSPARRYF. CDR3 coding DNA: TGTGCCAGCAGCTATCGGGACAGCCCTGCGCGAAGGTACTTC.

This sequence joins TRBV5-4 and TRBJ2-7; D is ambiguous. Germline CDR1 is SGHNT and CDR2 is YYREEE (reference sequence). This CDR3 has 14 amino acids. The V gene lost 4 bases and the J gene lost 5 bases, with 16 bases spanning the gap. CDR3 loop: CASSTWVSVNEQYF. CDR3 DNA sequence: TGTGCCAGCAGCACTTGGGTTAGTGTCAACGAGCAGTACTTC.

The V call is TRBV10-1, the J call TRBJ1-6; D ambiguous. Per germline, CDR1 WNHNN and CDR2 SYGVQD (reference sequence). This CDR3 contains 15 residues. With 6 bases removed from V and 6 bases from J, the gap between germline ends came to 15 bases. The CDR3 DNA follows: TGCGCCAGCAGGGGATCGGGCAGGCGTAATTCACCCCTCCACTTT. This gives the protein CASRGSGRRNSPLHF.

The count of this clone is one. V and J are TRBV11-3 and TRBJ1-1; TRBD1 matches 7 bases. Trimming removed 1 base from V and 2 bases from J; junction bases left unmatched: 7. The CDR3 is made up of 16 amino acids. CDR1 and CDR2 from the germline V gene are SGHNT and YENEEA. CDR3 in amino acids: CASSLGPDRVNTEAFF. Written as DNA, the CDR3 is TGTGCCAGCAGCTTAGGTCCCGACAGGGTTAACACTGAAGCTTTCTTT.

This clone was seen a single time. The DNA of the CDR3 is TGTGCCAGCAGCTTCGGCAGTCTGAACACCGGGGAGCTGTTTTTT. Residues: CASSFGSLNTGELFF. This sequence joins TRBV5-6 and TRBJ2-2; D unresolved. This CDR3 comprises 15 residues. V gave up 2 bases and J gave up 1 base, with 9 bases separating them. Per germline, CDR1 SGHDT and CDR2 YYEEEE.

This clone was seen only a few times. The J gene is TRBJ1-4, the V gene TRBV28, with unresolved D. The CDR3 runs to 13 residues. Germline CDR1 reads MDHEN; CDR2 reads SYDVKM. V was pared by 6 bases and J by 5 bases, with 10 bases between. The CDR3 loop reads CASRGRENEKLFF. CDR3 nucleotides: TGTGCCAGCAGAGGGAGGGAAAATGAAAAACTGTTTTTT.

The chain employs TRBV18 and TRBJ2-5; 7 nucleotides match TRBD2. With 1 base clipped from V and 5 bases from J, the junction kept 1 base outside the gene matches. CDR3 length equals 13 residues. Looked up from germline, CDR1 is KGHSH and CDR2 is LQKENI. The CDR3 spells CASSPRAGETQYF. CDR3 DNA sequence: TGTGCCAGCTCACCACGAGCGGGGGAGACCCAGTACTTC.

This chain links TRBV21-1 with TRBJ1-5; the table gives TRBD1 as D, unverified against the DNA. TRBV21-1 counts as a pseudogene. This CDR3 is 18 amino acids long. The CDR3 sequence is CASSFKGQKSYSNQPQHF. Here the CDR3 DNA reads TGTGCCAGCAGCTTTAAGGGACAGAAGAGCTATAGCAATCAGCCCCAGCATTTT.

The CDR3 sequence: CASSSLPITEAFF. In nucleotides, the CDR3 is TGTGCCAGCAGCTCCTTACCCATCACTGAAGCTTTCTTT. The chain couples TRBV5-6 to TRBJ1-1; no clear D gene. Per germline, CDR1 SGHDT and CDR2 YYEEEE. Trimming removed 3 bases from V and 4 bases from J, with 10 bases in between. The CDR3 is made up of 13 amino acids.

The chain recombines TRBV28 with TRBJ1-2; no firm D call. This CDR3 region has 13 residues. CDR1 and CDR2 (germline): MDHEN, SYDVKM. Trimming cost V 5 bases and J 1 base, with 8 bases left between them. The CDR3 DNA sequence: TGTGCCAGCAGTCCGGACCTTAACTATGGCTACACCTTC. Translation gives CASSPDLNYGYTF.

The chain uses TRBV30 and TRBJ1-1; D gene unclear. Trimming took off 6 bases at V and 0 bases at J, with 11 bases between the two ends. The CDR3 runs 13 residues. CDR1 is GTSNPN, CDR2 SVGIG, per germline (reference sequence). CDR3 DNA: TGTGCCTGTCGGCCGCGGATGAACACTGAAGCTTTCTTT. Translated: CACRPRMNTEAFF. The full variable domain, completed using reference TRBV30 and TRBJ1-1, is SQTIHQWPATLVQPVGSPLSLECTVEGTSNPNLYWYRQAAGRGLQLLFYSVGIGQISSEVPQNLSASRPQDRQFILSSKKLLLSDSGFYLCACRPRMNTEAFFGQGTRLTVV.